The source of this T cell receptor (beta chain) is a study of molecular identifiers for immune sequencing clone quantification. Looking at the study overall: Replicate experiments divided RNA from around 20,000 or 100,000 naive CD8 cells into five parts and sequenced four.

CD8+CD4-CCR7+CD45RA+ cells were sorted as naive CD8 T cells. There are many counts of this clonotype. Previously described methods and listed TCR primers produced bulk TCR libraries. TCRdb ran MiXCR on the PCR reads and lists one entry per CDR3 protein. The data hold more than 550,000 distinct CDR3 sequences, with about 25% observed a single time. Germline assignment: CDR1 DFQATT and CDR2 SNEGSKA (reference sequence). The CDR3 runs 11 residues. V lost 3 bases to trimming and J lost 2 bases, with 2 bases between them. This receptor was obtained from a human donor in good health. Some libraries in this study had Jurkat cell RNA spiked in. The chain uses TRBV20-1 and TRBJ1-3, with D unresolved. Sequencing was performed on naive CD8+ T cells from blood, with Jurkat cell RNA spiked in. The subset is: FACS-sorted CD8+CD4-CCR7+CD45RA+ naive T cells. The CDR3 DNA is TGCAGTGCTAGTACTGGAAACACCATATATTTT. The encoded protein is CSASTGNTIYF.